This TCR beta chain came from a study of blood T cells in healthy people across ages. About the research overall: Template switching caught about one barcoded beta molecule for each two T cells. Study-level points and caveats: A strong correlation was seen between TCR beta diversity and naive T cell percentage. Diversity figures based on one million T cells were deemed too low.

The germline V gene has CDR1 KGHSH and CDR2 LQKENI. V gave up 1 base and J gave up 1 base, with 8 bases separating them. The CDR3 loop spans 14 amino acids. Details on this clonotype: Its cognate antigen is unknown.

Using a J-beta primer mix together with a sample-barcoded 5' primer, a second PCR was run for roughly 7 to 12 cycles. Every individual sample yielded 3 million or more paired-end reads (each containing CDR3). MiXCR was run by TCRdb on the 5' RACE reads, yielding one entry per CDR3 protein. The sample has around 800,000 distinct CDR3 sequences; around 45% are singletons. The specimen sequenced was blood. V usage is TRBV18 and J usage is TRBJ2-7, with D unresolved. The sequence came from an elderly man in good health. The CDR3 coding sequence is TGTGCCAGCTCACCACTCCGCGCATCCTACGAGCAGTACTTC. Translated, it gives CASSPLRASYEQYF.